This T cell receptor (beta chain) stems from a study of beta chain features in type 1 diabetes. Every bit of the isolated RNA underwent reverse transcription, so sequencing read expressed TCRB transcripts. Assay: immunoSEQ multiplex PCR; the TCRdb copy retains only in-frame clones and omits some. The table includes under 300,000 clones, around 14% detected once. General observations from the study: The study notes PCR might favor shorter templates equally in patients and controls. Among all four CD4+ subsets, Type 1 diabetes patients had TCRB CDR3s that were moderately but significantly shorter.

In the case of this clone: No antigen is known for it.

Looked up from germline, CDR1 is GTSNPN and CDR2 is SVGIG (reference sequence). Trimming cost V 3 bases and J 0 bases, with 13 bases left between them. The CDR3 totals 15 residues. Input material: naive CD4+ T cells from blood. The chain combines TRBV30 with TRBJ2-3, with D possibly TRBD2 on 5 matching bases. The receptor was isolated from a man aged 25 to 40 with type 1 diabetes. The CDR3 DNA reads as TGTGCCTGGAGCCCCCTAGCTACCAGCACAGATACGCAGTATTTT. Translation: CAWSPLATSTDTQYF.